This T cell receptor (beta chain) derives from a study of graft-versus-host responses after intestinal transplantation. Findings of the study overall: GvH clones were found in recipient marrow; some appeared first in ileum or blood.

This clone was counted a few times. The antigen is undetermined. This CDR3 has 12 residues. Per germline, CDR1 MNHNS and CDR2 SASEGT. The V end lost 3 bases, the J end lost 4 bases, and 4 bases lay between the germline ends. Sequencing was performed with immunoSEQ multiplex PCR; in TCRdb, only in-frame clones are kept and a portion is missing. The sample comprises 40,000 or so clones, about four fifths of which are singletons, and under 4% rests with the top ten. The starting material was PBMCs, obtained 1070 days after transplant. The receptor was derived from a human patient who received an intestinal transplant, so some T cells may come from the graft donor. The chain has TRBV6-1 and TRBJ1-5, with D unresolved. CDR3 in amino acids: CASSDGNQPQHF. The CDR3 nucleotides read TGTGCCAGCAGTGACGGAAATCAGCCCCAGCATTTT.